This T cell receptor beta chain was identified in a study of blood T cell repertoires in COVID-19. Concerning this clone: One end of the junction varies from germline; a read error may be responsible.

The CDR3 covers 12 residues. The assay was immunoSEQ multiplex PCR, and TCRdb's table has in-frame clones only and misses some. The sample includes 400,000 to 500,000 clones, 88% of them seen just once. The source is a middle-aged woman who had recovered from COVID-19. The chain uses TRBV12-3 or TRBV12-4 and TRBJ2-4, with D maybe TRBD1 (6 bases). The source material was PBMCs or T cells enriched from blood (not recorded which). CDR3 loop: CASSSGRSKGDF. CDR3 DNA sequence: TGTGCCAGCAGTTCCGGGCGCTCGAAGGGGGACTTC.